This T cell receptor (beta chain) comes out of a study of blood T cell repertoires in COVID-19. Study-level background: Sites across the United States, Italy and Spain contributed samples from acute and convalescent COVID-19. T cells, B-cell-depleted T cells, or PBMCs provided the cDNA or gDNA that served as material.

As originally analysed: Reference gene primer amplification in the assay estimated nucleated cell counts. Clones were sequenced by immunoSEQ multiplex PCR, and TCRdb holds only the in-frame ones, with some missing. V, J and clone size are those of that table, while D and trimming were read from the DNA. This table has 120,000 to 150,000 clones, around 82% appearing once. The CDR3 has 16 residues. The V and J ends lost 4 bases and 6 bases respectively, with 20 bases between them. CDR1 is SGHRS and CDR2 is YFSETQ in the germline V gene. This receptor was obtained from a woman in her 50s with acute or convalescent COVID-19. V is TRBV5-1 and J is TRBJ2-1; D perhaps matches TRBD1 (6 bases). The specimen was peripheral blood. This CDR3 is CASSIQGQAHINEQFF. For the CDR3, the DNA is TGCGCCAGCAGCATCCAGGGGCAGGCACATATCAATGAGCAGTTCTTC.